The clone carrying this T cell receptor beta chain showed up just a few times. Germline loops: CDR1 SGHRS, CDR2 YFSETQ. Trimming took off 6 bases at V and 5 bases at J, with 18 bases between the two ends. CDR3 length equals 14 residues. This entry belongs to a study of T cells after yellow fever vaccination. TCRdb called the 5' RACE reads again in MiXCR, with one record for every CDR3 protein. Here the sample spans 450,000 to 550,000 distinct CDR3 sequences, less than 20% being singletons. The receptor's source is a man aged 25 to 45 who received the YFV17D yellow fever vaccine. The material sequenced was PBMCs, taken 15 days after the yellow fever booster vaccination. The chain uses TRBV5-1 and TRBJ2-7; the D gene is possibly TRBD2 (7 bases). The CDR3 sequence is CASKRGEGLDEQYF. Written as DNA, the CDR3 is TGCGCCAGCAAAAGGGGGGAGGGCCTCGACGAGCAGTACTTC.